The sequence of this TCR beta chain was determined in a study of shared clonotypes between healthy human individuals. Study summary: Donor ages ranged 18 to 49 years: a couple of women, a few men.

CD45RO negativity and positive selection for CCR7 defined naive CD8 cells, a population that excluded terminally differentiated effector memory CD45RA+ cells. In regard to this clone: No antigen is known for it.

Broader study findings: Donor clonotype sharing was expected to depend on sequencing depth. Since donors were few, the genetic and exposure-history diversity represented was limited.

The CDR3 covers 11 residues. The V gene lost 6 bases and the J gene lost 5 bases, with 7 bases spanning the gap. The germline gives CDR1 LGHNA, CDR2 YSLEER. The genomic DNA of each subset was split evenly across several immunoSEQ plates. Libraries were prepared by immunoSEQ multiplex PCR; TCRdb keeps only in-frame clonotypes and omits some of them. The table has hundreds of thousands of clones, 92% seen once. The sample taken for sequencing was naive CD8+ T cells sorted from blood. This receptor was taken from a man under 40 in good health. The chain has TRBV4-3 and TRBJ2-5; D is unclear. This CDR3 reads CASRTWETQYF. The CDR3 region has the DNA TGCGCCAGCAGAACCTGGGAGACCCAGTACTTC.